This is a list of T cell receptor beta chains from one sample in a study of beta chain features in type 1 diabetes. The table came from immunoSEQ multiplex PCR; TCRdb's copy has only in-frame clones and leaves some out. Here the sample spans a few hundred thousand clones, approximately 24% being singletons. The sequenced sample consisted of naive CD4+ T cells from blood. The receptors derive from a woman aged 25 to 39 with type 1 diabetes. Both conserved end residues are part of each CDR3. D genes are given only for firm matches. Expanded clones get a size class; other rows say once, few or many, or leave the size out.

J gene: TRBJ2-5
D gene: -
clone size: -
V gene: TRBV20-1
CDR3 DNA: TGCAGTGCTAGAGGTTATGAGACCCAGTACTTC
CDR3 protein: CSARGYETQYF

J gene: TRBJ2-3
D gene: -
clone size: -
V gene: TRBV5-1
CDR3 DNA: TGCGCCAGCAGCCTCTCGTCCACAGATACGCAGTATTTT
CDR3 protein: CASSLSSTDTQYF

J gene: TRBJ2-1
D gene: TRBD1
clone size: few
V gene: TRBV7-3
CDR3 DNA: TGTGCCAGCAGCCCCCAGGGACAGAGCTTGGGTCATGAGCAGTTCTTC
CDR3 protein: CASSPQGQSLGHEQFF

J gene: TRBJ2-5
D gene: TRBD2
clone size: few
V gene: TRBV10-2
CDR3 DNA: TGCGCCAGCAGGTCGACTAGCGGCTACCCTCAAGAGACCCAGTACTTC
CDR3 protein: CASRSTSGYPQETQYF

J gene: TRBJ2-2
D gene: TRBD2
clone size: -
V gene: TRBV19
CDR3 DNA: TGTGCCAGTTCTGAGCGGGAGTCCGGGGAGCTGTTTTTT
CDR3 protein: CASSERESGELFF

J gene: TRBJ2-1
D gene: TRBD2
clone size: -
V gene: TRBV19
CDR3 DNA: TGTGCCAGTAGTGTAGGACTAGCGGGAGGGGACTCCTACAATGAGCAGTTCTTC
CDR3 protein: CASSVGLAGGDSYNEQFF

J gene: TRBJ1-1
D gene: -
clone size: -
V gene: TRBV30
CDR3 DNA: TGTGCCTGGAGTGTACCATCAGGTGGGAGGACTGAAGCTTTCTTT
CDR3 protein: CAWSVPSGGRTEAFF

J gene: TRBJ2-7
D gene: -
clone size: -
V gene: TRBV25-1
CDR3 DNA: TGTGCCAGCAGTGAAACGGGAGAGGGCGAGCAGTACTTC
CDR3 protein: CASSETGEGEQYF

J gene: TRBJ2-1
D gene: TRBD1
clone size: few
V gene: TRBV19
CDR3 DNA: TGTGCCAGTAGTAGCCAGGGGGTTGCCTACAATGAGCAGTTCTTC
CDR3 protein: CASSSQGVAYNEQFF

J gene: TRBJ2-7
D gene: -
clone size: -
V gene: TRBV29-1
CDR3 DNA: TGCAACGTGGGTAAGGACAGCTCCTACGAGCAGTACTTC
CDR3 protein: CNVGKDSSYEQYF

J gene: TRBJ1-5
D gene: -
clone size: -
V gene: TRBV30
CDR3 DNA: TGTGCCTGGAACGAGGGAATTAGCAATCAGCCCCAGCATTTT
CDR3 protein: CAWNEGISNQPQHF

J gene: TRBJ2-7
D gene: -
clone size: -
V gene: TRBV15
CDR3 DNA: TGTGCCACCAGTCTAGGTCCCTCGGGGTACGAGCAGTACTTC
CDR3 protein: CATSLGPSGYEQYF

J gene: TRBJ2-7
D gene: TRBD1
clone size: -
V gene: TRBV30
CDR3 DNA: TGTGCCTGGAGTATCGGGGACAGGGGGAGCGAGCAGTACTTC
CDR3 protein: CAWSIGDRGSEQYF

J gene: TRBJ1-1
D gene: -
clone size: -
V gene: TRBV15
CDR3 DNA: TGTGCCACCAGCAGAGATGGGCCAGGGGAGGCTTTCTTT
CDR3 protein: CATSRDGPGEAFF

J gene: TRBJ2-6
D gene: TRBD1
clone size: few
V gene: TRBV28
CDR3 DNA: TGTGCCAGCAGCAGGACAGGGGCTGGGGCCAACGTCCTGACTTTC
CDR3 protein: CASSRTGAGANVLTF

J gene: TRBJ1-5
D gene: -
clone size: -
V gene: TRBV30
CDR3 DNA: TGTGCCTGGAGTCAAACCGGGACACAAAATCAGCCCCAGCATTTT
CDR3 protein: CAWSQTGTQNQPQHF

J gene: TRBJ1-2
D gene: TRBD1
clone size: -
V gene: TRBV5-1
CDR3 DNA: TGCGCCAGCAGCCCGGGACAGCCAAACTATGGCTACACCTTC
CDR3 protein: CASSPGQPNYGYTF

J gene: TRBJ2-2
D gene: -
clone size: few
V gene: TRBV14
CDR3 DNA: TGTGCCAGCAGCCAAGAAGTCCCCTCGGCGGGTGGGGAGCTGTTTTTT
CDR3 protein: CASSQEVPSAGGELFF

J gene: TRBJ1-2
D gene: TRBD1
clone size: few
V gene: TRBV9
CDR3 DNA: TGTGCCAGTCGGACCGGACAGGATGGCTACACCTTC
CDR3 protein: CASRTGQDGYTF

J gene: TRBJ2-7
D gene: -
clone size: few
V gene: TRBV29-1
CDR3 DNA: TGCAGCGTTAGAAAGGGACTCCTCTCCTACGAGCAGTACTTC
CDR3 protein: CSVRKGLLSYEQYF

J gene: TRBJ2-1
D gene: -
clone size: -
V gene: TRBV6-1
CDR3 DNA: TGTGCCAGCAGTGAAGTCCTCGGCTCCTACAATGAGCAGTTCTTC
CDR3 protein: CASSEVLGSYNEQFF

J gene: TRBJ1-5
D gene: -
clone size: -
V gene: TRBV2
CDR3 DNA: TGTGCCAGCAGTTCTTTAGACAGTCCCCAGCATTTT
CDR3 protein: CASSSLDSPQHF

J gene: TRBJ1-2
D gene: TRBD1
clone size: -
V gene: TRBV11-2
CDR3 DNA: TGTGCCAGCAGCACTAGTACGACGTATCGGGACAGGGTGCAAGACGGCTACACCTTC
CDR3 protein: CASSTSTTYRDRVQDGYTF

J gene: TRBJ2-7
D gene: -
clone size: -
V gene: TRBV30
CDR3 DNA: TGTGCCTGGGGAGGAGCCTACGAGCAGTACTTC
CDR3 protein: CAWGGAYEQYF